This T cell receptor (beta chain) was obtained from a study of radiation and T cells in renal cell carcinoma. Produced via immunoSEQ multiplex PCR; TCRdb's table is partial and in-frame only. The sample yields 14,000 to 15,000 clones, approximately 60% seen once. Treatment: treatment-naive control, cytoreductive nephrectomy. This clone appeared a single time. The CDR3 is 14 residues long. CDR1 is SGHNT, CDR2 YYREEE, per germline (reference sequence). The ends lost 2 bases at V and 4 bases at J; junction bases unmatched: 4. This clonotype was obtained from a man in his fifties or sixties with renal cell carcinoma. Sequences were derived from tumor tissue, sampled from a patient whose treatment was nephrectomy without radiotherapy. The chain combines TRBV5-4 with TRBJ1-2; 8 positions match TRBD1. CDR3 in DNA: TGTGCCAGCAGCTTTCGGGACAGGCCCTATGGCTACACCTTC. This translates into CASSFRDRPYGYTF. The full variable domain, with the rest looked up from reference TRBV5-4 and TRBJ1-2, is ETGVTQSPTHLIKTRGQQVTLRCSSQSGHNTVSWYQQALGQGPQFIFQYYREEENGRGNFPPRFSGLQFPNYSSELNVNALELDDSALYLCASSFRDRPYGYTFGSGTRLTVV.